This T cell receptor beta chain emerged from a study of T cell responses to AZD1222 COVID-19 vaccine. TCRdb's copy holds only in-frame clones and misses some; the assay was immunoSEQ multiplex PCR. The sample lists some 25,000 clones, more than 85% occurring once. Germline CDR1 LNHDA, CDR2 SQIVND (reference sequence). CDR3 length: 16 residues. The V and J ends lost 1 base and 2 bases, in that order; junction bases with no gene match: 5. The gene calls are TRBV19 and TRBJ2-5; TRBD1 matches at 9 bases. The specimen was peripheral blood, collected 28 days after the second AZD1222 dose. The receptor was derived from an adult who received the AZD1222 COVID-19 vaccine. CDR3 coding DNA: TGTGCCAGTAGTATAGGCTGGGACAGGGTACAAGAGACCCAGTACTTC. Amino acid sequence: CASSIGWDRVQETQYF.